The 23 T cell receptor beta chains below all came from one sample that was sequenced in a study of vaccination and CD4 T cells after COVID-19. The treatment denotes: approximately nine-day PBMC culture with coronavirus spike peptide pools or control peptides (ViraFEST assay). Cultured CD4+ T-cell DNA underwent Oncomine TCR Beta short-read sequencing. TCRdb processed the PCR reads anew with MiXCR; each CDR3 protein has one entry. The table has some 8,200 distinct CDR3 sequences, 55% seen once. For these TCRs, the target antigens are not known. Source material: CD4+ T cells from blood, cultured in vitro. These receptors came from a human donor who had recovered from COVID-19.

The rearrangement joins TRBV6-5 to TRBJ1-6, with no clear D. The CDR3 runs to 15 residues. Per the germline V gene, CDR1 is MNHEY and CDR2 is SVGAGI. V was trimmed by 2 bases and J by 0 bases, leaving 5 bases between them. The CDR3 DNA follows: TGTGCCAGCAGTTACGAGAGCTCCTATAATTCACCCCTCCACTTT. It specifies CASSYESSYNSPLHF.

DNA for the CDR3: TGTGCCAGCAGTTTCCGGGGGATGGACGAGCAGTACTTC. Protein sequence: CASSFRGMDEQYF. This chain uses TRBV12-3 or TRBV12-4 with TRBJ2-7; D is possibly TRBD2 (6 bases). This CDR3 is 13 amino acids long. The ends were cut back, 3 bases at V and 5 bases at J, with 11 bases in the middle.

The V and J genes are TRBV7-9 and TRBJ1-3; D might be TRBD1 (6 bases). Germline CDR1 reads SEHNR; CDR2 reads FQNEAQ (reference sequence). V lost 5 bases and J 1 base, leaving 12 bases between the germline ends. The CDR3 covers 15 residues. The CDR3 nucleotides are TGTGCCAGCAGCCTACTAAGGGGGTCTGGAAACACCATATATTTT. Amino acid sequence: CASSLLRGSGNTIYF.

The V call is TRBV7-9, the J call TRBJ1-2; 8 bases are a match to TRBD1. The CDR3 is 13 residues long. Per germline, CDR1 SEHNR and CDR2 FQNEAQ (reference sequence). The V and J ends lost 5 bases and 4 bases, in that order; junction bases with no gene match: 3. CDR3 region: CASSRTGPYGYTF. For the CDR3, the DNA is TGTGCCAGCAGCCGGACAGGGCCCTATGGCTACACCTTC.

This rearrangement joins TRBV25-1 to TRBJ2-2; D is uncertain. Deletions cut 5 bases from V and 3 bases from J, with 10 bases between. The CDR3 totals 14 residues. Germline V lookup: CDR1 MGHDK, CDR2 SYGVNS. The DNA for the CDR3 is TGTGCCAGCAGTCCCCCGGCGGACACCGGGGAGCTGTTTTTT. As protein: CASSPPADTGELFF.

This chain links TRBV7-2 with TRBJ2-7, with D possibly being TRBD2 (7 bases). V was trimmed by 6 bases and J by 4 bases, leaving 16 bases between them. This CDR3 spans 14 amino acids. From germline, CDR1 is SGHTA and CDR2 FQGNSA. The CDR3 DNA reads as TGTGCCAGCAGGCCGGGGGGCGGAGGGTACGAGCAGTACTTC. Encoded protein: CASRPGGGGYEQYF.

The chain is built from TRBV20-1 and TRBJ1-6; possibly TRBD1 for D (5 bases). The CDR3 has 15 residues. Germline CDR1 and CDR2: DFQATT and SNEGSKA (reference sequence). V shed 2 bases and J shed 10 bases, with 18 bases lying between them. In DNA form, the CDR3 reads TGCAGTGCTAGACTGGAATTGGGGCAGGGATCACCCCTCCACTTT. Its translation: CSARLELGQGSPLHF.

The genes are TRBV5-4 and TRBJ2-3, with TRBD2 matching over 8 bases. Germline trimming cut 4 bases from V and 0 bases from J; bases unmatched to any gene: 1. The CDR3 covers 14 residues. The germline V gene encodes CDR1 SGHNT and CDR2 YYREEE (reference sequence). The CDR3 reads CASSPGGSTDTQYF. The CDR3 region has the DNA TGTGCCAGCAGCCCGGGGGGGAGCACAGATACGCAGTATTTT.

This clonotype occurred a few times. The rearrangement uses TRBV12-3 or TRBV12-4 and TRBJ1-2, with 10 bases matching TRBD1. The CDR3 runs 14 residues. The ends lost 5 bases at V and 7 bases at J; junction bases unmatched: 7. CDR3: CASSPRQGASGYTF. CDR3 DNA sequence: TGTGCCAGCAGTCCAAGACAGGGGGCAAGTGGCTACACCTTC.

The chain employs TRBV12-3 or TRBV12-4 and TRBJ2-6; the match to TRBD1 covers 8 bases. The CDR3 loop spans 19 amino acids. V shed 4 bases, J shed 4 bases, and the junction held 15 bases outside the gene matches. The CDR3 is CASSSSLERQGSGANVLTF. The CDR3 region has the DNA TGTGCCAGCAGTTCTAGCCTGGAACGACAGGGGTCCGGGGCCAACGTCCTGACTTTC.

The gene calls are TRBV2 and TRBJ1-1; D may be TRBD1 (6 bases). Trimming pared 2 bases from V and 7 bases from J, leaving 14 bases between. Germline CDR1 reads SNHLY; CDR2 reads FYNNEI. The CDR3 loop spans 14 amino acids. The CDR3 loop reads CASSEPAGAYEAFF. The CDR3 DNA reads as TGTGCCAGCAGTGAACCGGCAGGGGCCTATGAAGCTTTCTTT.

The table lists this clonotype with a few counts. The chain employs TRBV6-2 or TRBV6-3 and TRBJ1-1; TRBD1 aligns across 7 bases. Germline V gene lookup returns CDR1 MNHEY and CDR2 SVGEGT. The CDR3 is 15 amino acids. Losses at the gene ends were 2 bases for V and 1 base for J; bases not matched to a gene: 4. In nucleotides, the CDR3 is TGTGCCAGCAGTTACGGACAGGTGGGGAACACTGAAGCTTTCTTT. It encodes CASSYGQVGNTEAFF.

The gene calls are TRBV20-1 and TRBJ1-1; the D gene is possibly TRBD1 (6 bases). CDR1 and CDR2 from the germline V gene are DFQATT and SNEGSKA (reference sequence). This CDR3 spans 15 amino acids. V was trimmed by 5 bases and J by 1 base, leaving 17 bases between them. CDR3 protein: CSAPLPGQKNTEAFF. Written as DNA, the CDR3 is TGCAGTGCTCCTCTCCCCGGACAGAAGAACACTGAAGCTTTCTTT.

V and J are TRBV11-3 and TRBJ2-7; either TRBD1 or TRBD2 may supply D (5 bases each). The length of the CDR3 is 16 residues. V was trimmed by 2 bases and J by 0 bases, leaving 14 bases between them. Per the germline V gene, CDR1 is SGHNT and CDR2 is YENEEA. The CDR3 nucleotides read TGTGCCAGCAGCTTACTGGGGGTTACTAGCTCCTACGAGCAGTACTTC. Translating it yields CASSLLGVTSSYEQYF.

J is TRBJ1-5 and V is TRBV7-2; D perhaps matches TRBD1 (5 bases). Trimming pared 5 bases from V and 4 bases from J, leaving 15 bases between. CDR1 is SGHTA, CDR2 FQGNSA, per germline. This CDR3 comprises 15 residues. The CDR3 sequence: CASSRDGGKNQPQHF. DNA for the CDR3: TGTGCCAGCAGCAGGGACGGGGGTAAAAATCAGCCCCAGCATTTT.

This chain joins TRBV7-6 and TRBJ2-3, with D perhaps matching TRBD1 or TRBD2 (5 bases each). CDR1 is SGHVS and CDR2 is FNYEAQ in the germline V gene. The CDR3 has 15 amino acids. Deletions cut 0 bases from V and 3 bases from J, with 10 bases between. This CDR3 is CASSLAGTGTDTQYF. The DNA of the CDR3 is TGTGCCAGCAGCTTAGCGGGGACGGGGACAGATACGCAGTATTTT.

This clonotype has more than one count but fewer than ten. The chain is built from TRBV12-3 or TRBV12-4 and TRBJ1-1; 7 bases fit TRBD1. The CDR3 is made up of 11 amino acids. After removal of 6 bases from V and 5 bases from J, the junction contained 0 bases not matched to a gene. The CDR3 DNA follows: TGTGCCAGCAGGACAGGGACTGAAGCTTTCTTT. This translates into CASRTGTEAFF.

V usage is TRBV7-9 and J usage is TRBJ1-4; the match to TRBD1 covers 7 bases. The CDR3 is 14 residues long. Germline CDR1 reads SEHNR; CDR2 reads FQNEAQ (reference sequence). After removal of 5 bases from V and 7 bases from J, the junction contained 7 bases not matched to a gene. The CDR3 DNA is TGTGCCAGCAGCATTCAGGGGGTTGGTGAAAAACTGTTTTTT. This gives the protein CASSIQGVGEKLFF.

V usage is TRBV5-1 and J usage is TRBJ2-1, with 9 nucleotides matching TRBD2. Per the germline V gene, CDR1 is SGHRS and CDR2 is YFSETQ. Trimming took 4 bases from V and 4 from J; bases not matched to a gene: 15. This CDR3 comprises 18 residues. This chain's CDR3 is CASSLRSQRGANYNEQFF. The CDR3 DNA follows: TGCGCCAGCAGCCTCAGATCACAGCGGGGGGCCAATTACAATGAGCAGTTCTTC.

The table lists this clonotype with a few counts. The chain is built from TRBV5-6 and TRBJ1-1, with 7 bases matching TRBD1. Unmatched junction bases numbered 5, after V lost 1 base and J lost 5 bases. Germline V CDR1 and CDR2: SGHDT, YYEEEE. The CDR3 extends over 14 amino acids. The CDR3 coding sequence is TGTGCCAGCAGCTTGCAGGGGGTGGGGACTGAAGCTTTCTTT. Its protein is CASSLQGVGTEAFF.

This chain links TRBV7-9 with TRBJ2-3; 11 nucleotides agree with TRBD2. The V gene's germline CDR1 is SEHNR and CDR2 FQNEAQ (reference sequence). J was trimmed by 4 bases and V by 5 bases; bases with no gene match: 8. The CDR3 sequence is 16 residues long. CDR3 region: CASSPKGSGGADTQYF. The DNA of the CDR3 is TGTGCCAGCAGCCCAAAAGGTAGCGGGGGGGCAGATACGCAGTATTTT.

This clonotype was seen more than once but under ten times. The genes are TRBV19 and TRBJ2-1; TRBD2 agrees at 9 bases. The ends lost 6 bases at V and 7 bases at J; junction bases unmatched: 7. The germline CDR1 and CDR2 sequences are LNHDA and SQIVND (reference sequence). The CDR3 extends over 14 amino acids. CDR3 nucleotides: TGTGCCAGTAGCGAATGGGGACTAGCAAATGAGCAGTTCTTC. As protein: CASSEWGLANEQFF. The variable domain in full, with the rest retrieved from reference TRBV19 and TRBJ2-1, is DGGITQSPKYLFRKEGQNVTLSCEQNLNHDAMYWYRQDPGQGLRLIYYSQIVNDFQKGDIAEGYSVSREKKESFPLTVTSAQKNPTAFYLCASSEWGLANEQFFGPGTRLTVL.

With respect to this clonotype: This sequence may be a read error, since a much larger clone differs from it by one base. This CDR3 is CASGGTQGVANYGYTF. CDR3 in DNA: TGTGCCAGCGGTGGGACACAGGGCGTAGCTAACTATGGCTACACCTTC. The V and J genes are TRBV2 and TRBJ1-2; tentative D call: TRBD1 (6 bases). Germline V gives CDR1 SNHLY, CDR2 FYNNEI. This CDR3 contains 16 residues. V was cut by 8 bases and J by 0 bases, with 19 bases left in between.